This TCR beta chain was recorded in a study of shared clonotypes between healthy human individuals. Produced via immunoSEQ multiplex PCR; TCRdb's table is partial and in-frame only. The sample shows over a million clones, 95% to 97% of them seen only once. This clone has only a few counts. The CDR3 is made up of 11 amino acids. The ends were cut back, 1 base at V and 5 bases at J, with 2 bases in the middle. From germline, CDR1 is SGHVS and CDR2 FNYEAQ. The V call is TRBV7-6, the J call TRBJ2-5; D ambiguous. This clonotype was sampled from a man aged 25-40 years in good health. The sequenced material came from naive CD4+ T cells sorted from blood. Subset denoted: CD45RA+ positively selected. CDR3 DNA sequence: TGTGCCAGCAGCTTAGATGAGACCCAGTACTTC. Protein product: CASSLDETQYF. The full variable domain, completed using reference TRBV7-6 and TRBJ2-5, is GAGVSQSPRYKVTKRGQDVALRCDPISGHVSLYWYRQALGQGPEFLTYFNYEAQQDKSGLPNDRFSAERPEGSISTLTIQRTEQRDSAMYRCASSLDETQYFGPGTRLLVL.